This TCR beta chain was observed in a study of blood T cell repertoires in COVID-19. Study-level background: Material from acute and convalescent COVID-19 was sourced from the United States, Italy and Spain. In each case, the material was cDNA or gDNA derived from T cells, B-cell-depleted T cells, or PBMCs.

The germline gives CDR1 SGHRS, CDR2 YFSETQ. The CDR3 covers 17 residues. The V gene end was trimmed by 3 bases and the J gene end by 8 bases; junction bases not matched to a gene: 13. TCRdb's table, derived via immunoSEQ multiplex PCR, lists solely in-frame clones and lacks some. The table records 190,000 or so clones, around 87% of them present only once. The material sequenced was peripheral blood. The TCR sequence derives from a man aged 35-49 years with active or convalescent COVID-19. The chain combines TRBV5-1 with TRBJ2-4, with 11 bases that match TRBD1. CDR3 sequence: CASSSGPSGTGGDIQYF. The CDR3 DNA sequence: TGCGCCAGCAGCTCCGGCCCATCCGGGACAGGGGGTGACATTCAGTACTTC.